The entry below describes one T cell receptor beta chain. Seattle cases were enrolled at active infection and followed longitudinally. The data stem from a study of blood T cell repertoires in COVID-19. Across the study: The United States, Italy and Spain were the sources of the acute and convalescent COVID-19 samples. T cells, B-cell-depleted T cells, or PBMCs supplied cDNA or gDNA.

As originally analysed: Nucleated cell number was recorded as an estimate derived from reference gene primer amplification. The data were produced by immunoSEQ multiplex PCR, yet TCRdb's version contains in-frame clones alone and is incomplete. That table gives V, J and clone size, and the DNA gave D and trimming. The sample lists about 100,000 clones; roughly 90% were seen once. Between the trimmed V and J ends, which lost 5 bases and 2 bases, there was a span of 10 bases. This CDR3 has 13 residues. Germline V gives CDR1 SGHNT, CDR2 YYREEE (reference sequence). The gene calls are TRBV5-4 and TRBJ2-5, with D perhaps matching TRBD2 (6 bases). The clonotype originates from a human donor with COVID-19, enrolled during active disease. The donor label of this sample is uncertain. The sequencing input was peripheral blood. CDR3 protein: CASRGGSQETQYF. DNA of the CDR3: TGTGCCAGCAGGGGGGGTTCTCAAGAGACCCAGTACTTC.